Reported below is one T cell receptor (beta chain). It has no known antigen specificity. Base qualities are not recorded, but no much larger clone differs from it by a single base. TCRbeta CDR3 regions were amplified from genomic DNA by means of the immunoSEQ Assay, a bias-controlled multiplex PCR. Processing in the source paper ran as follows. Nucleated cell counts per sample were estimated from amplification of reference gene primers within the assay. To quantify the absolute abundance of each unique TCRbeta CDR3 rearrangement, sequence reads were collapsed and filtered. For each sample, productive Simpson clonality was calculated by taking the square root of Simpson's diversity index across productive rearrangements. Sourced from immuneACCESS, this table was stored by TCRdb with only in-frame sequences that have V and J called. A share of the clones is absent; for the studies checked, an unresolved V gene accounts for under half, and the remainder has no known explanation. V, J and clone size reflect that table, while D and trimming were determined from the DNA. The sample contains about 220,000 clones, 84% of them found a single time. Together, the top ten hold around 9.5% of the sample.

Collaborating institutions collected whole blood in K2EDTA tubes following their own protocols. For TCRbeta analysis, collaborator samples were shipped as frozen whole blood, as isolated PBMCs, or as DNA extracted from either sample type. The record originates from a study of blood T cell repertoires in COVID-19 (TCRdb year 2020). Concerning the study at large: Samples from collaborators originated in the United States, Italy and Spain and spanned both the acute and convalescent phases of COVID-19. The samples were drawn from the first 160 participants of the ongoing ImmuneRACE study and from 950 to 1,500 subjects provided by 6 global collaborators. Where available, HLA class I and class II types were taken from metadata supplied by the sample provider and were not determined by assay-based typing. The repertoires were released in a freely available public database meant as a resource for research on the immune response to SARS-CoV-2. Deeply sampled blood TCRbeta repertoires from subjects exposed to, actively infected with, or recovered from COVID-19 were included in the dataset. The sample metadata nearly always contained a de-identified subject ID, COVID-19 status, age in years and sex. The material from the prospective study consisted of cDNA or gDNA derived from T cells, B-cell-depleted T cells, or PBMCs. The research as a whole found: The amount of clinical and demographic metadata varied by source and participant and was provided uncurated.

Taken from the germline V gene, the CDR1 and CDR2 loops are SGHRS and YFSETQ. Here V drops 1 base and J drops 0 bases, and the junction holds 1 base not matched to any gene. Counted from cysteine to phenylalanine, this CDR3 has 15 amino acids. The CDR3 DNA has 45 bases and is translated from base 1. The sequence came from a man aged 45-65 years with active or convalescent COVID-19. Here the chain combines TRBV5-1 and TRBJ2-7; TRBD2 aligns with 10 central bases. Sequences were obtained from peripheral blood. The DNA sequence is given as TGCGCCAGCAGCTTGACTAGCGGGACCTCCTACGAGCAGTACTTC. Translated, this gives CASSLTSGTSYEQYF.